Each of the 9 T cell receptor beta chains below was sequenced from the same sample in a study of blood T cell repertoires in COVID-19. Profiled with immunoSEQ multiplex PCR; TCRdb holds only in-frame clones, not every one. The profile shows approximately 200,000 clones, around four fifths of them singletons. Sequenced material: PBMCs or T cells enriched from blood (not recorded which). The source of these receptors is a man between 40 and 49 years old who had recovered from COVID-19.

The genes are TRBV19 and TRBJ1-4; D is possibly TRBD1 (6 bases). Trimming stripped 5 bases from V and 0 bases from J, with 16 bases between. In germline, CDR1 is LNHDA, CDR2 SQIVND (reference sequence). The CDR3 extends over 17 amino acids. CDR3 nucleotides: TGTGCCAGTAGTTCCTCAGGACAGTCTGCAACTAATGAAAAACTGTTTTTT. It encodes CASSSSGQSATNEKLFF.

J is TRBJ1-5 and V is TRBV19, with D perhaps TRBD1 (5 bases). CDR1 is LNHDA, CDR2 SQIVND, per germline (reference sequence). The germline V and J ends were trimmed by 7 bases and 2 bases, with 12 bases remaining between them. CDR3 length: 14 amino acids. In DNA, the CDR3 is TGTGCCAGTACCCGCGGGGGAGGCAATCAGCCCCAGCATTTT. Translation gives CASTRGGGNQPQHF.

The rearrangement uses TRBV2 and TRBJ2-7, with D tentatively TRBD2 (5 bases). The CDR3 consists of 13 residues. CDR1 SNHLY and CDR2 FYNNEI come from the germline V gene. Trimming took off 7 bases at V and 1 base at J, with 11 bases between the two ends. CDR3 sequence reads: CASNGVGSYEQYV. The CDR3 DNA is TGTGCCAGCAACGGGGTTGGTTCCTACGAGCAGTACGTC.

The chain uses TRBV27 and TRBJ1-1, with D unresolved. This CDR3 contains 13 residues. Per germline, CDR1 MNHEY and CDR2 SMNVEV (reference sequence). V lost 4 bases, J lost 2 bases, and 8 bases lay in between. As DNA, the CDR3 is TGTGCCAGCAGTTCTCCCAGAAACACTGAAGCTTTCTTT. As protein: CASSSPRNTEAFF.

This clone was seen a few times. The chain combines TRBV5-1 with TRBJ2-1; 13 positions match TRBD2. J was trimmed by 7 bases and V by 0 bases; bases with no gene match: 4. The CDR3 spans 16 residues. CDR1 SGHRS and CDR2 YFSETQ come from the germline V gene. The CDR3: CASSLAGTSGKNEQFF. In DNA form, the CDR3 reads TGCGCCAGCAGCTTGGCCGGGACTAGCGGGAAAAATGAGCAGTTCTTC.

J is TRBJ2-7 and V is TRBV6-1; D is perhaps TRBD2 (5 bases). The ends were cut back, 2 bases at V and 0 bases at J, with 11 bases in the middle. The germline CDR1 and CDR2 sequences are MNHNS and SASEGT. This CDR3 contains 15 residues. The CDR3 region has the DNA TGTGCCAGCAGTGAACGAGGGTCCCCCTCCTACGAGCAGTACGTC. It yields the protein CASSERGSPSYEQYV.

Written as DNA, the CDR3 is TGTGCCAGCAGTTGGGCGGGGGGCGGTAATTCACCCCTCCACTTT. Translating gives CASSWAGGGNSPLHF. The chain uses TRBV6-5 and TRBJ1-6; the D gene is possibly TRBD1 (6 bases). The CDR3 has 15 amino acids. Germline V CDR1 and CDR2: MNHEY, SVGAGI. Trimming removed 4 bases at V and 6 bases at J, with 13 bases between.

The table lists this clone with a few counts. The rearrangement uses TRBV24-1 and TRBJ2-3; 12 bases align to TRBD2. Germline V gives CDR1 KGHDR, CDR2 SFDVKD. Trimming cost V 3 bases and J 2 bases; bases outside gene matches: 8. The CDR3 contains 18 residues. The CDR3 DNA reads TGTGCCACCAGTGATGCCGACGGACTAGCGGGGTACACAGATACGCAGTATTTT. Translating gives CATSDADGLAGYTDTQYF.

This chain connects TRBV11-1 to TRBJ2-3, with a possible D match to TRBD1 (6 bases). Deletions cut 4 bases from V and 4 bases from J, with 12 bases between. The CDR3 sequence is 14 residues long. CDR1 is SGHAT, CDR2 FQDESV, per germline (reference sequence). The CDR3 reads CASSSQGSADTQYF. The CDR3 region has the DNA TGTGCCAGCAGCTCGCAGGGGTCCGCAGATACGCAGTATTTT. The full variable domain, its missing parts supplied by reference TRBV11-1 and TRBJ2-3, is EAEVAQSPRYKITEKSQAVAFWCDPISGHATLYWYRQILGQGPELLVQFQDESVVDDSQLPKDRFSAERLKGVDSTLKIQPAELGDSAMYLCASSSQGSADTQYFGPGTRLTVL.